One and the same sample provided the 19 T cell receptor beta chains below, sequenced in a study of blood T cells in healthy people across ages. A J-beta primer mix and a sample-barcoded 5' primer were used in a second PCR of roughly 7 to 12 cycles. TCRdb ran MiXCR on the 5' RACE reads and lists one entry per CDR3 protein. The repertoire includes hundreds of thousands of distinct CDR3 sequences, under 25% of them detected once, and 3% to 4.5% sits in the top ten. Sequences were obtained from blood. These receptor sequences come from a man in his sixties or seventies in good health.

As concerns this clonotype: A read error may explain this, as a much larger clone is one base away. The J gene is TRBJ2-3, the V gene TRBV20-1; 11 bases line up with TRBD2. From germline, CDR1 is DFQATT and CDR2 SNEGSKA (reference sequence). The CDR3 is made up of 14 amino acids. Here the CDR3 reads CSAVAGGPADTEYF. The CDR3 coding sequence is TGCAGTGCTGTAGCGGGAGGGCCGGCAGATACGGAGTATTTT.

This clonotype was observed many times. The chain is built from TRBV2 and TRBJ1-6; 11 bases fit TRBD1. This CDR3 is 14 amino acids long. J was trimmed by 9 bases and V by 5 bases; bases with no gene match: 3. CDR1 is SNHLY and CDR2 is FYNNEI in the germline V gene. The CDR3 sequence: CASSLDRGRSPLHF. CDR3 nucleotides: TGTGCCAGCAGTCTGGACAGGGGGCGTTCACCCCTCCACTTT.

This rearrangement joins TRBV19 to TRBJ2-5; D is uncertain. The CDR3 totals 13 residues. Germline CDR1 reads LNHDA; CDR2 reads SQIVND (reference sequence). V gave up 4 bases and J gave up 6 bases, with 12 bases separating them. The CDR3 DNA reads TGTGCCAGTAGTAGTGACATGGAAAAGACCCAGTACTTC. Translating it yields CASSSDMEKTQYF. Looking up the rest from reference TRBV19 and TRBJ2-5 gives the full variable domain: DGGITQSPKYLFRKEGQNVTLSCEQNLNHDAMYWYRQDPGQGLRLIYYSQIVNDFQKGDIAEGYSVSREKKESFPLTVTSAQKNPTAFYLCASSSDMEKTQYFGPGTRLLVL.

The chain has TRBV6-2 or TRBV6-3 and TRBJ1-1; no definite D call. The V and J ends lost 7 bases and 5 bases respectively, with 17 bases between them. The CDR3 runs 14 residues. Germline CDR1 is MNHEY and CDR2 is SVGEGT. This CDR3 is CASNRGVIRTEAFF. DNA of the CDR3: TGTGCCAGCAACCGGGGAGTGATTAGGACTGAAGCTTTCTTT.

Many counts were recorded for this clonotype. The CDR3 loop is CASSLSGRTYEQYF. CDR3 nucleotides: TGTGCCAGCAGCCTTAGCGGGAGGACCTACGAGCAGTACTTC. This chain uses TRBV6-2 or TRBV6-3 with TRBJ2-7; TRBD2 matches 10 bases. The germline gives CDR1 MNHEY, CDR2 SVGEGT. CDR3 length: 14 residues. V gave up 6 bases and J gave up 2 bases; unmatched junction bases: 4.

Of note for this clonotype: A read error may account for a junction end that differs from germline. The rearrangement uses TRBV15 and TRBJ2-7; TRBD2 aligns across 10 bases. CDR1 and CDR2 from the germline V gene are LNHNV and YYDKDF (reference sequence). This CDR3 comprises 14 residues. The CDR3 loop is CAASRTSGTYEQYF. In DNA form, the CDR3 reads TGTGCCGCCAGCAGGACTAGCGGAACCTACGAGCAGTACTTC.

To note about this clonotype: A single base separates this from a much larger clone, so it may be a read error. The rearrangement links TRBV27 to TRBJ2-1; 12 positions agree with TRBD2. Germline assignment: CDR1 MNHEY and CDR2 SMNVEV (reference sequence). The trim removed 5 bases at V and 6 bases at J, leaving 5 bases unmatched. This CDR3 region has 15 residues. CDR3 residues: CASSQTSGSFNEQFF. CDR3 nucleotides: TGTGCCAGCAGTCAGACTAGCGGGAGTTTCAATGAGCAGTTCTTC.

V is TRBV6-5 and J is TRBJ2-2; D is undetermined. Germline CDR1 reads MNHEY; CDR2 reads SVGAGI. Trimming removed 7 bases at V and 1 base at J, with 13 bases between. CDR3 length: 15 residues. The CDR3 DNA is TGTGCCAGCAAAAACTCTTGGGGGAACACCGGGGAGCTGTTTTTT. Translation gives CASKNSWGNTGELFF.

The chain combines TRBV21-1 with TRBJ2-1. TRBV21-1 represents a pseudogene. The CDR3 length is 18 residues. The CDR3 nucleotides read TGTGCCAGCAGCAACCTAACCTGCACTCCGAGCTCCTACAATGAGCAGTTCTTC. It translates to CASSNLTCTPSSYNEQFF.

This clonotype was seen a few times. This chain joins TRBV10-3 and TRBJ2-2, with D perhaps TRBD2 (5 bases). This CDR3 spans 19 amino acids. The germline V gene has CDR1 ENHRY and CDR2 SYGVKD. V lost 3 bases, J lost 0 bases, and 20 bases lay in between. The CDR3 reads CAISEGRASSTTNTGELFF. Written as DNA, the CDR3 is TGTGCCATCAGTGAAGGTCGGGCGTCTAGCACTACGAACACCGGGGAGCTGTTTTTT.

The chain has TRBV28 and TRBJ1-2, with 8 bases fitting TRBD1. The CDR3 has 14 amino acids. V shed 5 bases, J shed 4 bases, and the junction held 6 bases outside the gene matches. CDR1 and CDR2 from the germline V gene are MDHEN and SYDVKM. The CDR3 spells CASSPDRESYGYTF. DNA of the CDR3: TGTGCCAGCAGTCCGGACAGGGAATCCTATGGCTACACCTTC.

This clonotype was detected ten times or more. The CDR3: CASAVVAGTGELFF. In DNA, the CDR3 is TGTGCCAGCGCGGTCGTGGCGGGCACCGGGGAGCTGTTTTTT. The chain combines TRBV2 with TRBJ2-2; a weak D match, TRBD2 (5 bases). Trimming left V 8 bases short and J 4 bases short, with 14 bases between. Germline V CDR1 and CDR2: SNHLY, FYNNEI. The CDR3 runs to 14 residues.

This clonotype was recorded a few times. This chain uses TRBV7-2 with TRBJ2-3, with 9 bases identical to TRBD2. Germline V gives CDR1 SGHTA, CDR2 FQGNSA. V lost 0 bases and J lost 2; bases outside the gene matches: 3. CDR3 length equals 16 residues. The CDR3 DNA is TGTGCCAGCAGCTTAGCGGCTAGCGGGGTCACAGATACGCAGTATTTT. It encodes CASSLAASGVTDTQYF. Full variable domain (remainder filled in from reference TRBV7-2 and TRBJ2-3): GAGVSQSPSNKVTEKGKDVELRCDPISGHTALYWYRQSLGQGLEFLIYFQGNSAPDKSGLPSDRFSAERTGGSVSTLTIQRTQQEDSAVYLCASSLAASGVTDTQYFGPGTRLTVL.

This clonotype appeared a few times. The chain couples TRBV2 to TRBJ2-5; unclear D gene. The DNA end is a closer match to TRBJ2-7, so the J assignment may be wrong. Per germline, CDR1 SNHLY and CDR2 FYNNEI. The CDR3 is 13 residues long. The CDR3 DNA reads TGTGCCAGCAGTGTCGACCGGGTCTCCGAGCAGTACTTC. Translating it yields CASSVDRVSEQYF.

This clonotype has just a few counts. V usage is TRBV6-1 and J usage is TRBJ1-2; D is ambiguous. This CDR3 has 14 residues. V lost 1 base to trimming and J lost 4 bases, with 10 bases between them. Germline V lookup: CDR1 MNHNS, CDR2 SASEGT. CDR3: CASSEGAGFYGYTF. The CDR3 DNA sequence: TGTGCCAGCAGTGAAGGGGCCGGATTCTATGGCTACACCTTC.

This chain connects TRBV5-1 to TRBJ2-2; 8 nucleotides agree with TRBD1. The CDR3 totals 15 residues. The trim removed 2 bases at V and 10 bases at J, leaving 10 bases unmatched. Germline V CDR1 and CDR2: SGHRS, YFSETQ. CDR3 sequence reads: CASSFGQGPTKELFF. As DNA, the CDR3 is TGCGCCAGCAGCTTTGGACAGGGCCCCACTAAGGAGCTGTTTTTT.

The V gene is TRBV4-1, the J gene TRBJ1-5, with 9 bases identical to TRBD1. The CDR3 loop spans 16 amino acids. V trimming: 1 base; J trimming: 0 bases; junction bases outside the gene matches: 1. In germline, CDR1 is MGHRA, CDR2 YSYEKL. This CDR3 reads CASSQVTGGSNQPQHF. The CDR3 DNA follows: TGCGCCAGCAGCCAAGTGACAGGGGGTAGCAATCAGCCCCAGCATTTT.

The chain recombines TRBV6-6 with TRBJ1-6; unclear D gene. CDR1 is MNHNY, CDR2 SVGAGI, per germline (reference sequence). The germline V and J ends were trimmed by 4 bases and 10 bases, with 14 bases remaining between them. The CDR3 length is 14 residues. CDR3 sequence (DNA): TGTGCCAGCAGTTCGGAGGCCCCTGGGTCACCCCTCCACTTT. Translating it yields CASSSEAPGSPLHF.

The chain carries TRBV10-3 and TRBJ1-2; a possible D gene is TRBD1 (6 bases). CDR3 size: 15 residues. Germline-derived CDR1 and CDR2 are ENHRY and SYGVKD. V was cut by 7 bases and J by 8 bases, with 23 bases left in between. CDR3 nucleotide sequence: TGTGCCATCAACCCACACCTACAGGGCGAGGAGGGCTACACCTTC. Protein product: CAINPHLQGEEGYTF.